This TCR beta chain derives from a study of blood T cells in healthy people across ages. General study findings and limits: The fall in TCR beta diversity per million T cells was roughly linear with age.

Remarks on this clonotype: Its specificity is not known.

A second PCR of roughly 7 to 11 cycles used a sample-barcoded 5' primer and a J-beta primer mix. MiXCR, applied by TCRdb to the 5' RACE reads, yields one record per CDR3 protein. The profile shows 890,000 or so distinct CDR3 sequences, approximately 65% of them singletons. Peripheral blood samples of around 9.8 milliliters were drawn from each donor. The specimen sequenced was blood. The clonotype was recovered from a man under 40 in good health.

Here the CDR3 reads CASSYLGLAVDNEQFF. The CDR3 nucleotides are TGTGCCAGCAGTTACTTGGGACTAGCGGTAGACAATGAGCAGTTCTTC. The V gene is TRBV6-5, the J gene TRBJ2-1, with 11 positions matching TRBD2. This CDR3 contains 16 residues. With 1 base clipped from V and 5 bases from J, the junction kept 4 bases outside the gene matches. Germline V lookup: CDR1 MNHEY, CDR2 SVGAGI.